Below are 7 T cell receptor beta chains sequenced from a single sample in a study of T cell responses to AZD1222 COVID-19 vaccine. Clones were sequenced by immunoSEQ multiplex PCR, and TCRdb holds only the in-frame ones, with some missing. The repertoire holds about 140,000 clones, with about 89% as singletons. The sample consisted of peripheral blood, taken 28 days after the second dose of the MenACWY control vaccine. These receptors were obtained from an adult who received the MenACWY meningococcal vaccine as a control.

The V gene is TRBV28, the J gene TRBJ2-7; 10 nucleotides line up with TRBD1. The CDR3 covers 16 residues. CDR1 and CDR2 from the germline V gene are MDHEN and SYDVKM. With 1 base clipped from V and 6 bases from J, the junction kept 9 bases outside the gene matches. CDR3 residues: CASSLLLVGQGVEQYF. The CDR3 DNA is TGTGCCAGCAGTTTATTACTCGTCGGACAGGGGGTCGAGCAGTACTTC.

This chain joins TRBV6-1 and TRBJ1-2; 7 nucleotides line up with TRBD1. The V gene end was trimmed by 2 bases and the J gene end by 0 bases; junction bases not matched to a gene: 6. Germline CDR1 MNHNS, CDR2 SASEGT. This CDR3 has 16 residues. The CDR3 region is CASSELGQPTNYGYTF. The CDR3 nucleotides read TGTGCCAGCAGTGAATTGGGACAGCCGACTAACTATGGCTACACCTTC.

V gene TRBV9 combines with J gene TRBJ1-2, with D perhaps TRBD1 (5 bases). The germline CDR1 and CDR2 sequences are SGDLS and YYNGEE. The V end was cut by 3 bases, the J end by 3 bases, with 12 bases between. The CDR3 consists of 14 residues. DNA for the CDR3: TGTGCCAGCAGCGCGGGGGATTGGTACTATGGCTACACCTTC. This encodes CASSAGDWYYGYTF.

This clone was recorded once. This rearrangement joins TRBV7-8 to TRBJ1-2, with TRBD1 identical over 7 bases. Germline-derived CDR1 and CDR2 are SGHVS and FQNEAQ. This CDR3 region has 15 residues. J lost 4 bases, V lost 2 bases, and 7 bases had no gene match. In DNA form, the CDR3 reads TGTGCCAGCAGCTTAAAATCGGACAGGCCCTATGGCTACACCTTC. It codes for CASSLKSDRPYGYTF.

This clone was picked up one time. J is TRBJ2-2 and V is TRBV27; tentative D call: TRBD2 (5 bases). Germline assignment: CDR1 MNHEY and CDR2 SMNVEV (reference sequence). V was shortened by 8 bases and J by 0 bases, with 13 bases between the two germline ends. The CDR3 contains 15 residues. CDR3 amino acids: CASSITGTNTGELFF. CDR3 nucleotides: TGTGCCAGCTCTATAACCGGGACGAACACCGGGGAGCTGTTTTTT.

The V and J genes are TRBV7-2 and TRBJ2-7, with D possibly being TRBD2 (6 bases). The CDR3 totals 16 residues. Germline V lookup: CDR1 SGHTA, CDR2 FQGNSA. Between the trimmed V and J ends, which lost 1 base and 4 bases, there was a span of 17 bases. This CDR3 reads CASSLEFSGVHYEQYF. Here the CDR3 DNA reads TGTGCCAGCAGCTTAGAATTCTCGGGAGTCCATTACGAGCAGTACTTC.

This clone was counted a few times. V gene TRBV6-1 combines with J gene TRBJ2-1, with 14 bases that match TRBD2. Germline lookup yields CDR1 MNHNS and CDR2 SASEGT. The ends lost 4 bases at V and 0 bases at J; junction bases unmatched: 8. This CDR3 has 19 amino acids. CDR3 loop: CASSGLAGGVLGSYNEQFF. CDR3 nucleotide sequence: TGTGCCAGCAGTGGACTAGCGGGGGGGGTATTGGGCTCCTACAATGAGCAGTTCTTC.